This entry lists 22 T cell receptor beta chains sequenced from one sample in a study of blood T cell repertoires in COVID-19. Sequencing used immunoSEQ multiplex PCR; TCRdb keeps in-frame clones, though not all of them. The data contain approximately 170,000 clones, approximately 90% of them singletons. The specimen sequenced was peripheral blood. These receptors were taken from a man aged 50-59 years who had recovered from COVID-19.

V usage is TRBV7-2 and J usage is TRBJ2-7; TRBD1 matches 7 bases. CDR3 length: 15 residues. Losses at the gene ends were 5 bases for V and 1 base for J; bases not matched to a gene: 8. The germline CDR1 and CDR2 sequences are SGHTA and FQGNSA. The CDR3 sequence: CASSLPLRGSYEQYF. The CDR3 nucleotides are TGTGCCAGCAGCCTCCCGCTCAGGGGGTCCTACGAGCAGTACTTC. The variable domain in full, completed from reference TRBV7-2 and TRBJ2-7, reads GAGVSQSPSNKVTEKGKDVELRCDPISGHTALYWYRQSLGQGLEFLIYFQGNSAPDKSGLPSDRFSAERTGGSVSTLTIQRTQQEDSAVYLCASSLPLRGSYEQYFGPGTRLTVT.

The V gene is TRBV13, the J gene TRBJ1-5; TRBD1 aligns across 8 bases. The CDR3 sequence is 17 residues long. The germline CDR1 and CDR2 sequences are PRHDT and FYEKMQ (reference sequence). V was clipped by 4 bases and J by 4 bases; unmatched bases: 12. CDR3: CASSSTGTGPLNQPQHF. CDR3 DNA: TGTGCCAGCAGCTCGACCGGGACAGGCCCACTTAATCAGCCCCAGCATTTT.

V is TRBV29-1 and J is TRBJ1-1; the D is unclear. The length of the CDR3 is 12 residues. Trimming shortened V by 4 bases and J by 5 bases, and 11 bases separated the two germline ends. Germline-derived CDR1 and CDR2 are SQVTM and ANQGSEA. Here the CDR3 reads CSVVTGWTEAFF. In DNA, the CDR3 is TGCAGCGTTGTGACGGGGTGGACTGAAGCTTTCTTT.

The rearrangement links TRBV7-2 to TRBJ2-5, with TRBD2 identical over 7 bases. In germline, CDR1 is SGHTA, CDR2 FQGNSA. The trim removed 3 bases at V and 5 bases at J, leaving 6 bases unmatched. This CDR3 contains 14 residues. CDR3 loop: CASSFGGGGETQYF. The CDR3 DNA is TGTGCCAGCAGCTTCGGCGGGGGAGGCGAGACCCAGTACTTC.

The chain employs TRBV11-3 and TRBJ1-1, with a possible D match to TRBD1 (5 bases). Trimming took 1 base from V and 3 from J, leaving 6 bases between them. The CDR3 is 13 amino acids. Germline CDR1 SGHNT, CDR2 YENEEA. CDR3 nucleotide sequence: TGTGCCAGCAGCTTAGCGGGGGACACTGAAGCTTTCTTT. It codes for CASSLAGDTEAFF.

This clone showed up just a few times. The chain combines TRBV9 with TRBJ1-3; D not resolved. Trimming left V 0 bases short and J 1 base short, with 14 bases between. Germline-derived CDR1 and CDR2 are SGDLS and YYNGEE. The CDR3 spans 17 residues. The CDR3 sequence: CASSVELEGWSGNTIYF. As DNA, the CDR3 is TGTGCCAGCAGCGTAGAGCTGGAGGGCTGGTCTGGAAACACCATATATTTT.

This chain connects TRBV6-5 to TRBJ1-2, with a weak D call TRBD1 (6 bases). V was clipped by 5 bases and J by 3 bases, with 13 bases between them. This CDR3 is built from 14 residues. Germline V gene lookup returns CDR1 MNHEY and CDR2 SVGAGI. The CDR3 DNA sequence: TGTGCCAGCAGTCTCCAGGGGTCCTACTATGGCTACACCTTC. As protein: CASSLQGSYYGYTF.

V gene TRBV7-9 combines with J gene TRBJ2-7; D not certain. V lost 5 bases and J 0 bases, leaving 11 bases between the germline ends. The CDR3 has 14 amino acids. The V gene's germline CDR1 is SEHNR and CDR2 FQNEAQ (reference sequence). The CDR3 spells CASSPHLGSYEQYF. CDR3 coding DNA: TGTGCCAGCAGCCCGCACCTAGGCTCCTACGAGCAGTACTTC.

V and J are TRBV9 and TRBJ2-1, with 10 positions matching TRBD2. This CDR3 comprises 15 residues. Germline V lookup: CDR1 SGDLS, CDR2 YYNGEE. V shed 1 base, J shed 9 bases, and the junction held 7 bases outside the gene matches. The CDR3 DNA sequence: TGTGCCAGCAGCGTATCCCTAGCGGGAGAGAGTGAGCAGTTCTTC. Protein: CASSVSLAGESEQFF.

V usage is TRBV6-2 or TRBV6-3 and J usage is TRBJ2-3; 10 bases fit TRBD2. This CDR3 spans 19 amino acids. Germline loops: CDR1 MNHEY, CDR2 SVGEGT. V was clipped by 2 bases and J by 5 bases; unmatched bases: 16. The CDR3 sequence: CASSYDFSAGGTPLDTQYF. Written as DNA, the CDR3 is TGTGCCAGCAGTTACGACTTCTCAGCGGGGGGGACCCCTTTAGATACGCAGTATTTT.

This clone was detected only a few times. The V and J genes are TRBV19 and TRBJ2-2; D possibly corresponds to TRBD1 (6 bases). CDR1 LNHDA and CDR2 SQIVND come from the germline V gene (reference sequence). This CDR3 spans 15 amino acids. V gave up 7 bases and J gave up 5 bases, with 17 bases separating them. This chain's CDR3 is CASTKGRGFTGELFF. The DNA of the CDR3 is TGTGCCAGTACCAAGGGCAGGGGATTTACCGGGGAGCTGTTTTTT.

CDR3 nucleotides: TGTGCCAGCACCATGATAACTTACAATGAGCAGTTCTTC. It translates to CASTMITYNEQFF. J is TRBJ2-1 and V is TRBV6-6, with D uncertain. Germline V lookup: CDR1 MNHNY, CDR2 SVGAGI (reference sequence). This CDR3 is built from 13 residues. V lost 7 bases, J lost 4 bases, and 11 bases lay in between.

The chain carries TRBV15 and TRBJ2-3, with D perhaps TRBD1 (6 bases). The CDR3 runs to 13 residues. Looked up from germline, CDR1 is LNHNV and CDR2 is YYDKDF (reference sequence). V was cut by 0 bases and J by 5 bases, with 6 bases left in between. The CDR3 bases are TGTGCCACCAGCAGAGAAGGGGGAGATACGCAGTATTTT. Translated, it gives CATSREGGDTQYF.

The rearrangement links TRBV6-2 or TRBV6-3 to TRBJ2-3; D unclear. Germline CDR1 and CDR2: MNHEY and SVGEGT. The V end was cut by 4 bases, the J end by 9 bases, with 11 bases between. This CDR3 contains 12 residues. CDR3: CASSLESGTQYF. The CDR3 DNA is TGTGCCAGCAGTTTGGAGTCCGGAACGCAGTATTTT.

J is TRBJ2-7 and V is TRBV27; 10 nucleotides match TRBD2. Germline V CDR1 and CDR2: MNHEY, SMNVEV (reference sequence). Germline trimming cut 1 base from V and 2 bases from J; bases unmatched to any gene: 2. The CDR3 has 15 amino acids. The DNA for the CDR3 is TGTGCCAGCAGTTTATTACTAGCGGGACCCTACGAGCAGTACTTC. This codes for CASSLLLAGPYEQYF.

Only a few counts were recorded for this clone. The CDR3 is CASSEAPPGLRSYEQYF. Here the CDR3 DNA reads TGTGCCAGCAGTGAAGCCCCTCCGGGACTGCGCTCCTACGAGCAGTACTTC. The chain is built from TRBV2 and TRBJ2-7; perhaps TRBD2 as D (6 bases). This CDR3 is 17 amino acids long. Germline assignment: CDR1 SNHLY and CDR2 FYNNEI. Trimming took 0 bases from V and 0 from J, leaving 15 bases between them.

The chain has TRBV5-1 and TRBJ2-1; D is unclear. V dropped 5 bases and J dropped 2 bases, with 14 bases sitting between them. The CDR3 is 15 residues long. The germline gives CDR1 SGHRS, CDR2 YFSETQ. This CDR3 reads CASSPGTAAYNEQFF. CDR3 DNA sequence: TGCGCCAGCAGTCCCGGAACAGCCGCCTACAATGAGCAGTTCTTC.

This chain links TRBV27 with TRBJ2-1; TRBD2 matches 14 bases. Germline V gene sequence: CDR1 MNHEY, CDR2 SMNVEV (reference sequence). The CDR3 length is 19 residues. Germline trimming cut 6 bases from V and 4 bases from J; bases unmatched to any gene: 14. The CDR3 nucleotides are TGTGCCAGCAGCCAATTTCACCCTGGGACTAGCGGGAGTTACAATGAGCAGTTCTTC. This sequence encodes CASSQFHPGTSGSYNEQFF.

The gene calls are TRBV13 and TRBJ1-1; D may be TRBD1 (5 bases). Trimming took 2 bases from V and 4 from J, leaving 17 bases between them. This CDR3 has 16 amino acids. Germline assignment: CDR1 PRHDT and CDR2 FYEKMQ (reference sequence). CDR3 residues: CASSLIRGYSSTEAFF. DNA of the CDR3: TGTGCCAGCAGCTTAATAAGGGGCTATAGCAGCACTGAAGCTTTCTTT.

The chain has TRBV27 and TRBJ2-7; 7 bases align to TRBD2. From germline, CDR1 is MNHEY and CDR2 SMNVEV (reference sequence). The CDR3 has 16 residues. J gave up 0 bases and V 0 bases, and 5 bases lay outside the gene matches. CDR3 DNA sequence: TGTGCCAGCAGTTTATCCGCGGGGGTCCTCTCCTACGAGCAGTACTTC. Residues: CASSLSAGVLSYEQYF.

This chain links TRBV29-1 with TRBJ2-3, with a possible D match to TRBD2 (6 bases). The CDR3 is made up of 13 amino acids. The germline gives CDR1 SQVTM, CDR2 ANQGSEA. The V and J ends lost 4 bases and 4 bases respectively, with 12 bases between them. The CDR3 protein is CSVARGRADTQYF. As DNA, the CDR3 is TGCAGCGTTGCGCGGGGCCGGGCAGATACGCAGTATTTT.

The chain is built from TRBV19 and TRBJ1-1; 8 nucleotides align to TRBD1. The CDR3 spans 11 residues. The V gene end was trimmed by 4 bases and the J gene end by 9 bases; junction bases not matched to a gene: 1. Germline values: CDR1 LNHDA, CDR2 SQIVND (reference sequence). In DNA, the CDR3 is TGTGCCAGTAGTAACAGGGGGAAAGCTTTCTTT. Translation gives CASSNRGKAFF.